Below, 6 T cell receptor beta chains from the same sample are listed, as sequenced in a study of molecular identifiers for immune sequencing clone quantification. Using its own MiXCR run on the PCR reads, TCRdb lists one record per CDR3 protein. Among some 650,000 distinct CDR3 sequences listed, about 20% were seen once. Sequencing was done on a sample of naive CD8+ T cells from blood, with Jurkat cell RNA spiked in. Regarding subset: FACS-sorted CD8+CD4-CCR7+CD45RA+ naive T cells. The source is a human donor in good health. Some libraries in this study had Jurkat cell RNA spiked in.

The table lists this clonotype with many counts. This chain connects TRBV4-1 to TRBJ2-7, with D tentatively TRBD1 or TRBD2 (5 bases each). The germline CDR1 and CDR2 sequences are MGHRA and YSYEKL. The V end lost 0 bases, the J end lost 7 bases, and 19 bases lay between the germline ends. The length of the CDR3 is 16 residues. CDR3 nucleotides: TGCGCCAGCAGCCAAGATTCGAGGGTAGGGGTGGAAGAGCAGTACTTC. It translates to CASSQDSRVGVEEQYF.

To note about this clonotype: The junction departs from the called germline gene at one end, perhaps through a read error. The chain has TRBV13 and TRBJ1-2; D is unclear. This CDR3 spans 14 amino acids. Germline values: CDR1 PRHDT, CDR2 FYEKMQ (reference sequence). The CDR3, as DNA: TGTGCCAGCAGCTCAACGGGAGAGAACTATGGCTACGCCTTC. It is translated as CASSSTGENYGYAF. Complete variable domain (other parts from reference TRBV13 and TRBJ1-2): AAGVIQSPRHLIKEKRETATLKCYPIPRHDTVYWYQQGPGQDPQFLISFYEKMQSDKGSIPDRFSAQQFSDYHSELNMSSLELGDSALYFCASSSTGENYGYAFGSGTRLTVV.

This clonotype appeared many times. The chain links TRBV27 to TRBJ2-3; TRBD2 matches 9 bases. This CDR3 is built from 15 residues. CDR1 and CDR2 (germline): MNHEY, SMNVEV (reference sequence). With 3 bases clipped from V and 6 bases from J, the junction kept 7 bases outside the gene matches. For the CDR3, the DNA is TGTGCCAGCAGTTTTGGACTAGCGCAGATGGATACGCAGTATTTT. This encodes CASSFGLAQMDTQYF.

This clonotype occurred many times. The gene calls are TRBV4-3 and TRBJ2-6; D is perhaps TRBD1 (6 bases). Between the trimmed V and J ends, which lost 3 bases and 4 bases, there was a span of 13 bases. CDR1 and CDR2 from the germline V gene are LGHNA and YSLEER. The CDR3 has 16 amino acids. Written as DNA, the CDR3 is TGCGCCAGCAGCCAGGGGGCCCTGATGGGGGCCAACGTCCTGACTTTC. Translating it yields CASSQGALMGANVLTF.

The gene calls are TRBV27 and TRBJ2-1; a possible D gene is TRBD1 (5 bases). The CDR3 spans 17 residues. Trimming took off 4 bases at V and 2 bases at J, with 18 bases between the two ends. Germline V lookup: CDR1 MNHEY, CDR2 SMNVEV (reference sequence). The CDR3 reads CASSSPKTGGAYNEQFF. The CDR3 DNA reads as TGTGCCAGCAGTTCCCCCAAAACAGGTGGCGCCTACAATGAGCAGTTCTTC.

The chain joins TRBV5-6 to TRBJ1-4, with D unclear. This CDR3 has 14 residues. Per germline, CDR1 SGHDT and CDR2 YYEEEE. V was shortened by 4 bases and J by 8 bases, with 15 bases between the two germline ends. The CDR3 nucleotides are TGTGCCAGCAGCCGTGGGAGCTCCAACGAAAAACTGTTTTTT. Translated, it gives CASSRGSSNEKLFF.